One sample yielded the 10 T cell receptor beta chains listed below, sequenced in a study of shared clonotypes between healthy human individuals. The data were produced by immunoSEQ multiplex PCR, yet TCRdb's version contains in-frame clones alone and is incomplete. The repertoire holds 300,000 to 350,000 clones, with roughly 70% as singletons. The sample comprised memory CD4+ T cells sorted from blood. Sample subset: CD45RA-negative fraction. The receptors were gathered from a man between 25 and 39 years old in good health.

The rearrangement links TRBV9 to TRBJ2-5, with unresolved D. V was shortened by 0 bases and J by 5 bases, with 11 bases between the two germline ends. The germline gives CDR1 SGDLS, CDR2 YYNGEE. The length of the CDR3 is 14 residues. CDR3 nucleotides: TGTGCCAGCAGCGTAGGAGTTAGCCAGGAGACCCAGTACTTC. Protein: CASSVGVSQETQYF.

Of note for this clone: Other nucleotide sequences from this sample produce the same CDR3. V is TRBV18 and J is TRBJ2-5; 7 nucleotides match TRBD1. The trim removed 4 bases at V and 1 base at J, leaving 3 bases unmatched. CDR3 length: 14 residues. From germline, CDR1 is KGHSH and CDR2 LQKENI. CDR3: CASSLRQGQETQYF. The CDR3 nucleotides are TGTGCCAGCTCACTTAGACAGGGCCAAGAGACCCAGTACTTC.

In nucleotides, the CDR3 is TGTGCCAGCAGTGACTCAGGGGGCGTAGGGCACAATGAGCAGTTCTTC. It is translated as CASSDSGGVGHNEQFF. The rearrangement links TRBV6-4 to TRBJ2-1, with TRBD1 matching 7 bases. V lost 0 bases to trimming and J lost 5 bases; unmatched junction nucleotides: 7. The CDR3 is made up of 16 amino acids. Germline V gene lookup returns CDR1 MRHNA and CDR2 SNTAGT.

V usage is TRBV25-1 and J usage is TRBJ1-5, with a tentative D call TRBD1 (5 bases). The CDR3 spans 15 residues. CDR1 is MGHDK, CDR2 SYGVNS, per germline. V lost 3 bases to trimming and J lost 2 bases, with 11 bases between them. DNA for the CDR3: TGTGCCAGCAGTGAGGGGGGTGCAGGCAATCAGCCCCAGCATTTT. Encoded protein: CASSEGGAGNQPQHF.

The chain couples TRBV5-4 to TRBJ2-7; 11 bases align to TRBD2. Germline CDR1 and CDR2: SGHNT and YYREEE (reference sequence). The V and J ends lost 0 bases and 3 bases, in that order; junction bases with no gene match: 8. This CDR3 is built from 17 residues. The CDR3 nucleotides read TGTGCCAGCAGCTTGGGAGGGGCGGGACTAGCGGTCTACGAGCAGTACTTC. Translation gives CASSLGGAGLAVYEQYF.

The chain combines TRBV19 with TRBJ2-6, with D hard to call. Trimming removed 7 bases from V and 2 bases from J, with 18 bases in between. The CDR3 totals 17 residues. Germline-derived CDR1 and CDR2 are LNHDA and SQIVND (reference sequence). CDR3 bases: TGTGCCAGTAACCCGGTCCCTCCTGCAACTGGGGCCAACGTCCTGACTTTC. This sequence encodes CASNPVPPATGANVLTF.

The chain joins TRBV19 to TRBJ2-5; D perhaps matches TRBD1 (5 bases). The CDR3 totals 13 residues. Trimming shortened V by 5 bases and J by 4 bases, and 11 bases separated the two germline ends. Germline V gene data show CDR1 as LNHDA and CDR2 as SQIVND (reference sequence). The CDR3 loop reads CASSQGWGETQYF. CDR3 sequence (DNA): TGTGCCAGTAGTCAGGGTTGGGGAGAGACCCAGTACTTC.

The DNA of the CDR3 is TGCGCCAGCAGCCTTTTTCGGGGGACGTGGTTCTTC. Its translation is CASSLFRGTWFF. V usage is TRBV5-1 and J usage is TRBJ2-1; a possible D gene is TRBD2 (6 bases). Trimming left V 4 bases short and J 15 bases short, with 17 bases between. This CDR3 contains 12 residues. Germline lookup yields CDR1 SGHRS and CDR2 YFSETQ.

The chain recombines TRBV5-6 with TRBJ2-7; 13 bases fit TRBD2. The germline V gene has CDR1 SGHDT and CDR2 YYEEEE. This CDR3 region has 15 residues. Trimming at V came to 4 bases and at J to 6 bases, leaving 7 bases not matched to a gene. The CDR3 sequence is CASSQGTSGNREQYF. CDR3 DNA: TGTGCCAGCAGCCAAGGGACTAGCGGGAATCGCGAGCAGTACTTC.

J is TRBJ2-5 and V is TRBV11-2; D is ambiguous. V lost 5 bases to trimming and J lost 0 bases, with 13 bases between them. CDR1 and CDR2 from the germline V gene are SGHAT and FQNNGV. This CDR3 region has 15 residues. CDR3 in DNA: TGTGCCAGCAGCCACCCCGGGCGGCACCAAGAGACCCAGTACTTC. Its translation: CASSHPGRHQETQYF.